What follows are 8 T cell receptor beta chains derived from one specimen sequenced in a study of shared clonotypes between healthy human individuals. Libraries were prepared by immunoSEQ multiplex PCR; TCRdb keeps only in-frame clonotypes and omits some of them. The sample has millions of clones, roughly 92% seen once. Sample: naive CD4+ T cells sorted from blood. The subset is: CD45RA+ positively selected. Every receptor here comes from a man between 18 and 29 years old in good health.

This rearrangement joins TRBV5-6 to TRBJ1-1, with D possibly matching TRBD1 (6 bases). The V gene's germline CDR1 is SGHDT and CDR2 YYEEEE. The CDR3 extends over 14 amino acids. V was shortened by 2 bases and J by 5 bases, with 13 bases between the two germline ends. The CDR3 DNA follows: TGTGCCAGCAGCTTAGCGGGGGCGATTACTGAAGCTTTCTTT. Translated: CASSLAGAITEAFF.

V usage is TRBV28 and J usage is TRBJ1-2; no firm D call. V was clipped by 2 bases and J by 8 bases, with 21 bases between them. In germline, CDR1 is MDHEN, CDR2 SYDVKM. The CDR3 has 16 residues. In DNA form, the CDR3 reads TGTGCCAGCAGTTTAATTTGGGCAGCGAATTCTCGGGGCTACACCTTC. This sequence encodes CASSLIWAANSRGYTF.

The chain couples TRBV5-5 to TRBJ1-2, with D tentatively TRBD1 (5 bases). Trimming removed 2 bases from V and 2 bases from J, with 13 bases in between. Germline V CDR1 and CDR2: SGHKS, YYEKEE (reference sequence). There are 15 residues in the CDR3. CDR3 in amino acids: CASSLIGDANYGYTF. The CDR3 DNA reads TGTGCCAGCAGCTTAATTGGGGACGCCAACTATGGCTACACCTTC.

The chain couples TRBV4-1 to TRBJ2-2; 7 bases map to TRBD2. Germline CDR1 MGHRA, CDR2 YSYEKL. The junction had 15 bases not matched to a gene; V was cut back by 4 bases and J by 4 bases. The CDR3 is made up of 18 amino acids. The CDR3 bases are TGCGCCAGCAGCCGCCGGGGCCTAGCGGATGGGGGCACCGGGGAGCTGTTTTTT. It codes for CASSRRGLADGGTGELFF.

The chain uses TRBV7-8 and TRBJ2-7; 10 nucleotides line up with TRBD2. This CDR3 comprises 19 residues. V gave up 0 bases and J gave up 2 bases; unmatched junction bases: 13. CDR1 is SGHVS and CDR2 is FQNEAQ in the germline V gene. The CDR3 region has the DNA TGTGCCAGCAGCTTAGCTCGCGGGCTAGCGGGGGTTACGCCCTACGAGCAGTACTTC. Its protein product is CASSLARGLAGVTPYEQYF.

CDR3 protein: CAWNGGSNTGELFF. The CDR3 nucleotides are TGTGCCTGGAACGGCGGGAGTAACACCGGGGAGCTGTTTTTT. The genes are TRBV30 and TRBJ2-2; TRBD2 agrees at 7 bases. V was pared by 4 bases and J by 2 bases, with 4 bases of the junction left unmatched. The CDR3 length is 14 residues. Germline CDR1 reads GTSNPN; CDR2 reads SVGIG (reference sequence).

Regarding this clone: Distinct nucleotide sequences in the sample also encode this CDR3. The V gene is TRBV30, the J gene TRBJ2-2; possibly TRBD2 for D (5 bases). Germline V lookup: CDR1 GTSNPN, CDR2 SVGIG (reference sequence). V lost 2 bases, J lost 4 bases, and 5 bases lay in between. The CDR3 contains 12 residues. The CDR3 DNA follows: TGTGCCTGGAGTCGGGGCACCGGGGAGCTGTTTTTT. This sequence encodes CAWSRGTGELFF.

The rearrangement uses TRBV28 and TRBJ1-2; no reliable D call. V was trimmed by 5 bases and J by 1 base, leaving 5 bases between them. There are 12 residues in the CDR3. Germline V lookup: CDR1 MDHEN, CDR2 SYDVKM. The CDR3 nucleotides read TGTGCCAGCAGTACAGATAACTATGGCTACACCTTC. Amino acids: CASSTDNYGYTF.